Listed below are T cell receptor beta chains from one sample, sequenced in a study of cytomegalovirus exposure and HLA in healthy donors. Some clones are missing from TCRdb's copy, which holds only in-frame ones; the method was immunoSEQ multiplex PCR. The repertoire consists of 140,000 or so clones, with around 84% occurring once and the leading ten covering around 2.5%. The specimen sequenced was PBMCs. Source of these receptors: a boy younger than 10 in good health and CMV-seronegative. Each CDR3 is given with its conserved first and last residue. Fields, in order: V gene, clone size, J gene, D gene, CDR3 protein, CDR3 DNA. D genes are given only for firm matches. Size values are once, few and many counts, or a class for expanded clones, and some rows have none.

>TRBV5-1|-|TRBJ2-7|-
CASSLVAGTYEQYF
TGCGCCAGCAGCTTGGTGGCAGGGACCTACGAGCAGTACTTC
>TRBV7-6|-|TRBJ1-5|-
CASSPKPQGNQPQHF
TGTGCCAGCAGCCCAAAACCTCAGGGGAATCAGCCCCAGCATTTT
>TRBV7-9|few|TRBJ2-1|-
CASSSRPGGGDEQFF
TGTGCCAGCAGCTCCCGTCCAGGGGGAGGCGATGAGCAGTTCTTC
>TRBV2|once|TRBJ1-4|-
CASTPEKNEKLFF
TGTGCCAGCACGCCGGAGAAAAATGAAAAACTGTTTTTT
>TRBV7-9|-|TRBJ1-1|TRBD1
CASSIWDRLNTEAFF
TGTGCCAGCAGCATATGGGACAGATTGAACACTGAAGCTTTCTTT
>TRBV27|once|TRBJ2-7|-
CASRSFGGSYEQYF
TGTGCCAGCAGATCCTTCGGCGGATCCTACGAGCAGTACTTC
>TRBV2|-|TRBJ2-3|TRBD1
CASREQGLGSDTQYF
TGTGCCAGCAGGGAACAGGGGTTGGGCTCAGATACGCAGTATTTT
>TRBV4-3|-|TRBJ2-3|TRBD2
CASSPKGSGASDTQYF
TGCGCCAGCAGCCCAAAGGGCAGCGGGGCCTCAGATACGCAGTATTTT
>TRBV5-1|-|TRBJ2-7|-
CASSTGPEQYF
TGCGCCAGCAGCACTGGTCCCGAGCAGTACTTC
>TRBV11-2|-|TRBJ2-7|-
CASSVAVYEQYF
TGTGCCAGCAGCGTTGCGGTCTACGAGCAGTACTTC
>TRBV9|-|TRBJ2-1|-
CASSDSYNEQFF
TGTGCCAGCAGCGATAGTTACAATGAGCAGTTCTTC
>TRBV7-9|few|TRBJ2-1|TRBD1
CASGGQGSNEQFF
TGTGCCAGCGGTGGACAGGGGTCCAATGAGCAGTTCTTC
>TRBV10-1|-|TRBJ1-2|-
CATREGGDYGYTF
TGCGCCACCCGCGAGGGAGGCGACTATGGCTACACCTTC
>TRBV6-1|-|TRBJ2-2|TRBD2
CASSESGRYTGELFF
TGTGCCAGCAGTGAAAGCGGGAGGTACACCGGGGAGCTGTTTTTT
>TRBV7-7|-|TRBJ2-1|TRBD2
CASSLAASGSAEQFF
TGTGCCAGCAGCTTAGCGGCTAGCGGGAGTGCTGAGCAGTTCTTC
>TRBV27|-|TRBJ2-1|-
CASIASGPPNNEQFF
TGTGCCAGCATCGCAAGCGGTCCCCCCAACAATGAGCAGTTCTTC
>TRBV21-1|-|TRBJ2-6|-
CASSKRGRAGTKYSGANVLTF
TGTGCCAGCAGCAAGAGGGGTCGAGCGGGGACCAAATACTCTGGGGCCAACGTCCTGACTTTC
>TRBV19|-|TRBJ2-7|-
CASSIAGAYEQYF
TGTGCCAGTAGTATAGCGGGGGCCTACGAGCAGTACTTC
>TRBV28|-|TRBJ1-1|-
CASSLRSRGAFF
TGTGCCAGCAGTTTGCGCAGCCGGGGAGCTTTCTTT
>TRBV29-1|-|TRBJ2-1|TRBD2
CSVGELAGAPWNEQFF
TGCAGCGTTGGGGAGCTAGCGGGGGCCCCCTGGAATGAGCAGTTCTTC
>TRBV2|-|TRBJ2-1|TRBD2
CASKSGRGNEQFF
TGTGCCAGCAAGAGCGGGAGGGGAAATGAGCAGTTCTTC
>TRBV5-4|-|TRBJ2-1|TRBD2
CASSPDASGGADEQFF
TGTGCCAGCAGCCCCGACGCTAGCGGGGGGGCCGATGAGCAGTTCTTC
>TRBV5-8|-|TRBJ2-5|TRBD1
CASSFSGTGDAETQYF
TGTGCCAGCAGCTTTTCCGGGACAGGGGACGCGGAGACCCAGTACTTC
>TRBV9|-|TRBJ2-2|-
CASSSPGITGELFF
TGTGCCAGCAGCTCCCCGGGGATCACCGGGGAGCTGTTTTTT
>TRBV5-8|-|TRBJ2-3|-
CASSLFLVSTDTQYF
TGTGCCAGCAGCTTGTTTTTAGTCAGCACAGATACGCAGTATTTT
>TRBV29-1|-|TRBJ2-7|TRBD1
CSFGTGYEQYF
TGCAGCTTCGGGACAGGCTACGAGCAGTACTTC
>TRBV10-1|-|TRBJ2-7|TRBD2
CASSEGTSGYEQYF
TGCGCCAGCAGTGAGGGGACTAGCGGATACGAGCAGTACTTC
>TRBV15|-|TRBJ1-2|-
CATSRDSDGSGYTF
TGTGCCACCAGCAGAGATTCCGACGGGTCCGGCTACACCTTC
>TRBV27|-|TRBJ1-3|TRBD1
CASRVRRTGRINTIYF
TGTGCCAGCAGGGTCAGGCGGACAGGGCGAATAAACACCATATATTTT
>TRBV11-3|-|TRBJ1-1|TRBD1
CASSSIQGATEAFF
TGTGCCAGCAGCTCAATACAGGGGGCCACTGAAGCTTTCTTT
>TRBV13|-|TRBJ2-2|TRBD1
CASSLGTGVAGELFF
TGTGCCAGCAGCTTAGGGACAGGGGTCGCCGGGGAGCTGTTTTTT
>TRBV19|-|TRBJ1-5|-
CASSIVGASSQPQHF
TGTGCCAGTAGTATAGTGGGGGCGTCGAGTCAGCCCCAGCATTTT
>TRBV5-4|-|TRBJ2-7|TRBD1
CASGLVRTGVSYEQYF
TGTGCCAGCGGCCTCGTTAGGACAGGGGTCTCCTACGAGCAGTACTTC
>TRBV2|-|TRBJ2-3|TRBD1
CASRPGTGTTDTQYF
TGTGCCAGCAGGCCCGGGACAGGGACCACAGATACGCAGTATTTT
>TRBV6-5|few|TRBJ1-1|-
CASSYSDSPNTEAFF
TGTGCCAGCAGTTACTCGGACAGCCCGAACACTGAAGCTTTCTTT
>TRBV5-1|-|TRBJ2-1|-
CATAGWSYNEQFF
TGCGCCACCGCAGGGTGGTCCTACAATGAGCAGTTCTTC
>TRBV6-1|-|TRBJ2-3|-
CASSEFQGGRGGQYF
TGTGCCAGCAGTGAATTCCAGGGGGGTCGAGGTGGGCAGTATTTT
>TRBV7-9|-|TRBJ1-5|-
CASSLEDEDQPQHF
TGTGCCAGCAGCTTAGAGGATGAGGATCAGCCCCAGCATTTT
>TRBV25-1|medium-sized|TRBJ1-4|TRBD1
CASSESNPGQGGEKLFF
TGTGCCAGCAGTGAATCTAATCCTGGACAGGGAGGCGAAAAACTGTTTTTT
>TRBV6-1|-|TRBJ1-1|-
CASNPYSMNTEAFF
TGTGCCAGCAATCCGTACTCCATGAACACTGAAGCTTTCTTT
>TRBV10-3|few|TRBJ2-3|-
CAISESGSTDTQYF
TGTGCCATCAGTGAGTCCGGGTCCACAGATACGCAGTATTTT
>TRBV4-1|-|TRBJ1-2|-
CASSLIPTRDRGYTF
TGCGCCAGCAGCCTGATACCGACGAGGGATAGAGGCTACACCTTC
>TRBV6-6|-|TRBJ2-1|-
CASSYSGGPYEQFF
TGTGCCAGCAGTTACTCGGGGGGGCCGTATGAGCAGTTCTTC
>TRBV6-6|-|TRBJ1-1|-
CASSSREGNEAFF
TGTGCCAGCAGTTCTCGGGAGGGGAATGAAGCTTTCTTT
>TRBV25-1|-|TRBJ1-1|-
CASSVSPPDGAHTEAFF
TGTGCCAGCAGTGTTTCCCCCCCTGATGGGGCTCACACTGAAGCTTTCTTT
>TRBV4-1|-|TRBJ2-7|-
CASSLGTLDWGEQYF
TGCGCCAGCAGTCTAGGGACACTGGATTGGGGCGAGCAGTACTTC